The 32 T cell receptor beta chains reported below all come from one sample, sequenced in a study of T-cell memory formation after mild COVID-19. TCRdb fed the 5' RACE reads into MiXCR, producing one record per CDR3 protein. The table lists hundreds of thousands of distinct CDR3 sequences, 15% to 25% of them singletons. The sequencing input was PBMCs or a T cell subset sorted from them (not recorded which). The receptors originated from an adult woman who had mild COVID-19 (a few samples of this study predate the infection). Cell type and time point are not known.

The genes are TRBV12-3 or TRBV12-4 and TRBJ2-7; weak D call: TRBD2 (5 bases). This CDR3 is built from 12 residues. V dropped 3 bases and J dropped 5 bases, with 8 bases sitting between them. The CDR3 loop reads CASSLRADEQYF. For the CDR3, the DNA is TGTGCCAGCAGTTTGAGGGCGGACGAGCAGTACTTC.

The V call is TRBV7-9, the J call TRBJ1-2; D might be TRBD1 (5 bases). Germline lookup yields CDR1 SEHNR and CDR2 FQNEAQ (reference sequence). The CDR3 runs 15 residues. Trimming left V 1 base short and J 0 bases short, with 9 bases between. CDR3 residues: CASSLGDRTNYGYTF. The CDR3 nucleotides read TGTGCCAGCAGCTTAGGAGACAGAACTAACTATGGCTACACCTTC.

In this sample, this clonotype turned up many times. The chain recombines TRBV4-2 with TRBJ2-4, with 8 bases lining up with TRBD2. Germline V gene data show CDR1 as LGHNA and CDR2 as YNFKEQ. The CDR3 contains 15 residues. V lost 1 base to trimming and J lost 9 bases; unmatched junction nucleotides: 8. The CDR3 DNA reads TGTGCCAGCAGCCAAGCCACGGGAGGGCCGGGCATTCAGTACTTC. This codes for CASSQATGGPGIQYF.

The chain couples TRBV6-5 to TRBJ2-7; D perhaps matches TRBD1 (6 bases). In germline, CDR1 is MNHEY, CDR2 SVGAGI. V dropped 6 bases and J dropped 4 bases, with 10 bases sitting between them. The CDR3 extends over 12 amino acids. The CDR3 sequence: CASRAGVYEQYF. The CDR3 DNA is TGTGCCAGCAGGGCAGGGGTTTACGAGCAGTACTTC.

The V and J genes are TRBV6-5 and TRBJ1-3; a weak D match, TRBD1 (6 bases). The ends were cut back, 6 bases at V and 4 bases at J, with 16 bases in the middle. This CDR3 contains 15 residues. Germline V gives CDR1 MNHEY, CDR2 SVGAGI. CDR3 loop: CASSLDRSSGNTIYF. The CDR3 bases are TGTGCCAGCAGCTTAGACAGGAGTTCGGGAAACACCATATATTTT.

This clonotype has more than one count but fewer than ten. The CDR3 reads CASSVWDSLMNTEAFF. The DNA of the CDR3 is TGTGCCAGCAGCGTTTGGGACAGCCTCATGAACACTGAAGCTTTCTTT. V and J are TRBV5-8 and TRBJ1-1, with 7 bases fitting TRBD1. V lost 4 bases to trimming and J lost 0 bases; unmatched junction nucleotides: 9. The CDR3 is 16 amino acids. Germline V gives CDR1 SGHTS, CDR2 YDEGEE.

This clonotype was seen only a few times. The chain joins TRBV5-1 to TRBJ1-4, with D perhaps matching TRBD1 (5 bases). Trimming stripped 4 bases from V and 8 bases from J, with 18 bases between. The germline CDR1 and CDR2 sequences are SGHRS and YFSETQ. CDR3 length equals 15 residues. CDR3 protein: CASSDVQGNDEKLFF. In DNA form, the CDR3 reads TGCGCCAGCAGCGATGTTCAGGGAAACGACGAAAAACTGTTTTTT.

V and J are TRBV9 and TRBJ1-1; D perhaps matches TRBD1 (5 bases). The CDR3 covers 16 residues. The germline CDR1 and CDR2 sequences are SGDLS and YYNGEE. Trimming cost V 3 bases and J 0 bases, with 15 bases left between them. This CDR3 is CASSGGGILLNTEAFF. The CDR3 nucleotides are TGTGCCAGCAGCGGGGGGGGGATATTACTGAACACTGAAGCTTTCTTT. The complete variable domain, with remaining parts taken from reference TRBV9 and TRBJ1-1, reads DSGVTQTPKHLITATGQRVTLRCSPRSGDLSVYWYQQSLDQGLQFLIQYYNGEERAKGNILERFSAQQFPDLHSELNLSSLELGDSALYFCASSGGGILLNTEAFFGQGTRLTVV.

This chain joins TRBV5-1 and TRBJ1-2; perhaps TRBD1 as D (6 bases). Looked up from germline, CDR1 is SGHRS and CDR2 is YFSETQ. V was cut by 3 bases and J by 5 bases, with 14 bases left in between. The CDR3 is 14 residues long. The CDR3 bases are TGCGCCAGCAGCTCGGACAGCACTTCTTATGGCTACACCTTC. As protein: CASSSDSTSYGYTF.

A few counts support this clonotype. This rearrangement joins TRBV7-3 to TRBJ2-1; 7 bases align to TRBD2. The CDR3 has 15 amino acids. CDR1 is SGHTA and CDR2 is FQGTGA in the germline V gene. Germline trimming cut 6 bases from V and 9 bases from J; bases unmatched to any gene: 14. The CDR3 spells CASRASTSESGEQFF. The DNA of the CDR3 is TGTGCCAGCAGGGCGTCTACTAGCGAGTCCGGTGAGCAGTTCTTC.

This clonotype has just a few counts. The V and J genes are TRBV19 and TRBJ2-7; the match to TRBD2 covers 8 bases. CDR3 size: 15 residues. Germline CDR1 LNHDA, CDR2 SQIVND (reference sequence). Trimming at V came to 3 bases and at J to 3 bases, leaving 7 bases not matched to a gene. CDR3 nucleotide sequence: TGTGCCAGTAGTATCCCCGGGACTAGAGTCTACGAGCAGTACTTC. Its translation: CASSIPGTRVYEQYF.

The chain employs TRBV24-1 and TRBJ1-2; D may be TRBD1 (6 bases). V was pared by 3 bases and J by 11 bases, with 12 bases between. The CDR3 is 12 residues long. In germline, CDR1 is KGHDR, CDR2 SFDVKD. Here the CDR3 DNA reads TGTGCCACCAGTGATCCCCTCCAGGGGTACACCTTC. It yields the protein CATSDPLQGYTF.

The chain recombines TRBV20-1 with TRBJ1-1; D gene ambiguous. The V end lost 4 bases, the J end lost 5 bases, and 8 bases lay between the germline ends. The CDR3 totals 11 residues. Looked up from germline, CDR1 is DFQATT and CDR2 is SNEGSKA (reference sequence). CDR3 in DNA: TGCAGTGCTATCCCGGCGACTGAAGCTTTCTTT. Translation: CSAIPATEAFF.

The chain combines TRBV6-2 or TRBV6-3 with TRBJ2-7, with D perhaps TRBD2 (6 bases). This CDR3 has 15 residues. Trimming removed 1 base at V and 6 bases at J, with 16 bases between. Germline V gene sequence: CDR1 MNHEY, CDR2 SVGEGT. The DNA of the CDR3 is TGTGCCAGCAGTTACTGGTCGGAGGGAGGCGGCGAGCAGTACTTC. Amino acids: CASSYWSEGGGEQYF.

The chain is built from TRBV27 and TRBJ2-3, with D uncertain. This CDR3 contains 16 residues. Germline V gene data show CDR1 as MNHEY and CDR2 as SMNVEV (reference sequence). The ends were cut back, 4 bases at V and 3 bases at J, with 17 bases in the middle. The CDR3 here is CASSSHRVGRTDTQYF. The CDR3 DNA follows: TGTGCCAGCAGTTCCCACCGGGTCGGGCGGACAGATACGCAGTATTTT.

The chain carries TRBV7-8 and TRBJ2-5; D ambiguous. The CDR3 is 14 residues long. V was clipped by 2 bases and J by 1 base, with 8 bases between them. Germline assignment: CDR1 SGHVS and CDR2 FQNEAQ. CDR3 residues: CASSLIVSQETQYF. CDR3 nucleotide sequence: TGTGCCAGCAGCTTAATAGTAAGCCAAGAGACCCAGTACTTC.

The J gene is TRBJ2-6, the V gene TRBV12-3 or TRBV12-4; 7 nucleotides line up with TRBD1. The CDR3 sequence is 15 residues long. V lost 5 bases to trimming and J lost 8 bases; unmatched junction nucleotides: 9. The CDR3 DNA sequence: TGTGCCAGCAGTATTGGACAGGCAGGGCCCAACGTCCTGACTTTC. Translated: CASSIGQAGPNVLTF.

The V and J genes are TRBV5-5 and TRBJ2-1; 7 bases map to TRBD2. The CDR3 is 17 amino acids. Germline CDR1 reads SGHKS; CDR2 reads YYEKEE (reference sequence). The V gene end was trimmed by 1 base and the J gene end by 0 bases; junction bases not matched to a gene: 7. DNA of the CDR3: TGTGCCAGCAGCTTGTTGGGAGGGGACTCCTCCTACAATGAGCAGTTCTTC. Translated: CASSLLGGDSSYNEQFF.

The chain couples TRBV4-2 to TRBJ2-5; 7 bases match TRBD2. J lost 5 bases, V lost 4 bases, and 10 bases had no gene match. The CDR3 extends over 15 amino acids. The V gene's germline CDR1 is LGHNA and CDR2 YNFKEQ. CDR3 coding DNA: TGTGCCAGCAGCCCCACTTCTAGCGGCAGGGAGACCCAGTACTTC. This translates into CASSPTSSGRETQYF.

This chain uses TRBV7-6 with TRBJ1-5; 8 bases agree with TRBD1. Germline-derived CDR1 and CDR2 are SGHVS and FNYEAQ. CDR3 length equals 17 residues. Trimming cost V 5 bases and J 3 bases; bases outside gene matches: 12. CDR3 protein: CASSHPTGEEHNQPQHF. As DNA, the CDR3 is TGTGCCAGCAGCCATCCGACAGGGGAGGAACACAATCAGCCCCAGCATTTT.

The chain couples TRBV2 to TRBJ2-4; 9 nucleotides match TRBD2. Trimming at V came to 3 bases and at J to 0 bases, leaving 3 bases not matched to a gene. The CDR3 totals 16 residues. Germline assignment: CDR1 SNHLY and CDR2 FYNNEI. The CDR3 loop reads CASSEISGGAKNIQYF. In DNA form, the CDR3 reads TGTGCCAGCAGTGAGATTAGCGGGGGAGCCAAAAACATTCAGTACTTC.

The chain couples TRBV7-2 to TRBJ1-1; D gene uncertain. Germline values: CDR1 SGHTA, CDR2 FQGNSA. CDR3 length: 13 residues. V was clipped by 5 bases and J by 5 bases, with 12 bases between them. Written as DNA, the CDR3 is TGTGCCAGCAGCCCCGCGGGCCCGACTGAAGCTTTCTTT. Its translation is CASSPAGPTEAFF.

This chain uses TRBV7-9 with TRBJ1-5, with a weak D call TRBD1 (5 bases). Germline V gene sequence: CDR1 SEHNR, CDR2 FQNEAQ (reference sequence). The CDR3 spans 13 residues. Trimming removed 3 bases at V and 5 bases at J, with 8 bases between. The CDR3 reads CASSLGDYQPQHF. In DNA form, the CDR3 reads TGTGCCAGCAGCTTGGGGGATTATCAGCCCCAGCATTTT. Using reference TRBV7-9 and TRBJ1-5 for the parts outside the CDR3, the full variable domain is DTGVSQNPRHKITKRGQNVTFRCDPISEHNRLYWYRQTLGQGPEFLTYFQNEAQLEKSRLLSDRFSAERPKGSFSTLEIQRTEQGDSAMYLCASSLGDYQPQHFGDGTRLSIL.

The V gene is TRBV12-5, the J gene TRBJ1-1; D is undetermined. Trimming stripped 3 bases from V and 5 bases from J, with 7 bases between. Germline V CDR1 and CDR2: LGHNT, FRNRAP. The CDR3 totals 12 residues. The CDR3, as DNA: TGTGCTAGTGGTTTTTTTGGGACTGAAGCTTTCTTT. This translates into CASGFFGTEAFF.

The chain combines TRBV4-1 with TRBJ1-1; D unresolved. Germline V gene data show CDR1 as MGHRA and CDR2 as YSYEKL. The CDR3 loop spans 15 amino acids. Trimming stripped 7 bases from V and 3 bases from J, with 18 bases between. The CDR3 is CASTHGARDDTEAFF. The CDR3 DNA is TGCGCCAGCACCCACGGCGCTCGGGATGACACTGAAGCTTTCTTT.

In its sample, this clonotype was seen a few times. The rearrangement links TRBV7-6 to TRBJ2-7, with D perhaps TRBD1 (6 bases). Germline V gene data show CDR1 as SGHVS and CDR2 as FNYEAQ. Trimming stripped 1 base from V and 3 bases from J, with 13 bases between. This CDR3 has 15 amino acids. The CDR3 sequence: CASSLGTAGYYEQYF. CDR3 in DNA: TGTGCCAGCAGCTTAGGGACAGCCGGATACTACGAGCAGTACTTC.

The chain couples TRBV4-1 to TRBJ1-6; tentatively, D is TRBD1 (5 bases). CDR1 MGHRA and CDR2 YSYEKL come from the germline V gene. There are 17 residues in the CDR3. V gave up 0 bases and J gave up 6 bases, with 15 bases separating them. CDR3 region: CASSQEMGRRTNSPLHF. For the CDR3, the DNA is TGCGCCAGCAGCCAAGAGATGGGACGGAGGACTAATTCACCCCTCCACTTT.

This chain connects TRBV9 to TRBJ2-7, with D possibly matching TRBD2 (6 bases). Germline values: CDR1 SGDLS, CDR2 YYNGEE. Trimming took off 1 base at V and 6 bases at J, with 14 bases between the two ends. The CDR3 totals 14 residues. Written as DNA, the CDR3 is TGTGCCAGCAGCGTATCTAGCGCCCCACTCGAGCAGTACTTC. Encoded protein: CASSVSSAPLEQYF.

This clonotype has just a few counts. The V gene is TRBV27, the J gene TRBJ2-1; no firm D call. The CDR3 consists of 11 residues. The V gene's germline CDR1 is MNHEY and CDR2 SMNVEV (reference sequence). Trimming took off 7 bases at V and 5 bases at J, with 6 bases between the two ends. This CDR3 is CASTENNEQFF. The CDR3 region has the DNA TGTGCCAGCACAGAGAACAATGAGCAGTTCTTC.

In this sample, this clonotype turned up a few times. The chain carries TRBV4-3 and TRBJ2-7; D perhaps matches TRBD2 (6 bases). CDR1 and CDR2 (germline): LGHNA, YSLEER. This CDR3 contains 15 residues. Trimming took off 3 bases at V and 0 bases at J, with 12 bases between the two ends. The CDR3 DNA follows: TGCGCCAGCAGCCAGTTGCCCGGGAGCTCCTACGAGCAGTACTTC. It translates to CASSQLPGSSYEQYF.

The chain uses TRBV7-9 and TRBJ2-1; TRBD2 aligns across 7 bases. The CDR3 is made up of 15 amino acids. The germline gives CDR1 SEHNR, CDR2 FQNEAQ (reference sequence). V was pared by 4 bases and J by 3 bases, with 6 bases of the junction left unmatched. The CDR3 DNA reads TGTGCCAGCAGCTGGGCAGTAGCGGGCTACAATGAGCAGTTCTTC. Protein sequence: CASSWAVAGYNEQFF.

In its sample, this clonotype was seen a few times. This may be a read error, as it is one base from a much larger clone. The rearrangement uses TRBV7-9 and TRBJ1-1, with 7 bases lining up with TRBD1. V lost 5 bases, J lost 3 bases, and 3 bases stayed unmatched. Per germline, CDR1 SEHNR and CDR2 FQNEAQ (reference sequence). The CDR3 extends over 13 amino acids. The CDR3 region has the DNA TGTGCCAGCAGCCCGACAGGGCACACTGAAGCTTTCTTT. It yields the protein CASSPTGHTEAFF.